Shown below are 24 T cell receptor beta chains from a single sample sequenced in a study of blood T cell repertoires in COVID-19. Some clones are missing from TCRdb's copy, which holds only in-frame ones; the method was immunoSEQ multiplex PCR. The sample consists of a few hundred thousand clones, 82% of them appearing once. The sample was peripheral blood. Receptors originate from a woman between 18 and 29 years old with acute or convalescent COVID-19.

This chain uses TRBV5-6 with TRBJ2-3; 9 bases match TRBD2. This CDR3 has 16 residues. From germline, CDR1 is SGHDT and CDR2 YYEEEE. With 2 bases clipped from V and 7 bases from J, the junction kept 11 bases outside the gene matches. In DNA form, the CDR3 reads TGTGCCAGCAGCTTATGGACTAGCGCAAACATGAATACGCAGTATTTT. Amino acid sequence: CASSLWTSANMNTQYF.

This clone has only one observation. The rearrangement uses TRBV24-1 and TRBJ2-5; perhaps TRBD1 as D (5 bases). Per germline, CDR1 KGHDR and CDR2 SFDVKD. The V end lost 0 bases, the J end lost 4 bases, and 8 bases lay between the germline ends. CDR3 length: 14 residues. The CDR3 sequence: CATSDLRGGETQYF. CDR3 in DNA: TGTGCCACCAGTGATTTGAGGGGCGGAGAGACCCAGTACTTC.

There are many counts of this clone. This chain joins TRBV7-2 and TRBJ2-1; 14 bases match TRBD2. The CDR3 is made up of 17 amino acids. V gave up 2 bases and J gave up 9 bases; unmatched junction bases: 9. CDR1 and CDR2 (germline): SGHTA, FQGNSA. The CDR3 sequence: CASSLSWSGLAGGEQFF. DNA for the CDR3: TGTGCCAGCAGCTTATCGTGGTCTGGACTAGCGGGAGGTGAGCAGTTCTTC.

V gene TRBV10-2 combines with J gene TRBJ2-1, with TRBD2 as a possible D gene (6 bases). Germline assignment: CDR1 WSHSY and CDR2 SAAADI. The ends were cut back, 2 bases at V and 7 bases at J, with 21 bases in the middle. The CDR3 runs 17 residues. The CDR3 DNA reads as TGCGCCAGCAGTGAGCCCCGGGACTCCCGTTCGGGGAATGAGCAGTTCTTC. Translating gives CASSEPRDSRSGNEQFF.

The V gene is TRBV11-2, the J gene TRBJ1-5; 7 nucleotides match TRBD1. Trimming at V came to 5 bases and at J to 5 bases, leaving 9 bases not matched to a gene. CDR1 and CDR2 (germline): SGHAT, FQNNGV. This CDR3 has 15 amino acids. In DNA form, the CDR3 reads TGTGCCAGCAGCCAGGGGACAGCCTACCATCAGCCCCAGCATTTT. This gives the protein CASSQGTAYHQPQHF.

The chain recombines TRBV7-6 with TRBJ2-5; TRBD1 is a possible D gene (6 bases). The V and J ends lost 2 bases and 5 bases respectively, with 12 bases between them. Per the germline V gene, CDR1 is SGHVS and CDR2 is FNYEAQ. The CDR3 spans 14 residues. The CDR3 sequence is CASSLLGGWETQYF. CDR3 sequence (DNA): TGTGCCAGCAGCTTACTTGGGGGCTGGGAGACCCAGTACTTC. The full variable domain, in which reference TRBV7-6 and TRBJ2-5 provide the parts outside the CDR3, is GAGVSQSPRYKVTKRGQDVALRCDPISGHVSLYWYRQALGQGPEFLTYFNYEAQQDKSGLPNDRFSAERPEGSISTLTIQRTEQRDSAMYRCASSLLGGWETQYFGPGTRLLVL.

The gene calls are TRBV30 and TRBJ1-2; D not certain. Germline V gives CDR1 GTSNPN, CDR2 SVGIG (reference sequence). Between the trimmed V and J ends, which lost 5 bases and 0 bases, there was a span of 4 bases. The CDR3 covers 11 residues. This CDR3 reads CAWSANYGYTF. The CDR3 nucleotides are TGTGCCTGGTCTGCTAACTATGGCTACACCTTC. Looking up the rest from reference TRBV30 and TRBJ1-2 gives the full variable domain: SQTIHQWPATLVQPVGSPLSLECTVEGTSNPNLYWYRQAAGRGLQLLFYSVGIGQISSEVPQNLSASRPQDRQFILSSKKLLLSDSGFYLCAWSANYGYTFGSGTRLTVV.

This chain connects TRBV3-1 (or the pseudogene TRBV3-2) to TRBJ1-2, with D tentatively TRBD1 (5 bases). The ends were cut back, 0 bases at V and 4 bases at J, with 12 bases in the middle. Germline V gene lookup returns CDR1 LGHDT and CDR2 YNNKEL (reference sequence). The CDR3 contains 15 residues. CDR3: CASSQEGRAGYGYTF. CDR3 nucleotides: TGTGCCAGCAGCCAAGAGGGCAGGGCCGGCTATGGCTACACCTTC.

The chain has TRBV12-3 or TRBV12-4 and TRBJ2-5, with D possibly TRBD2 on 6 matching bases. The length of the CDR3 is 13 residues. Trimming stripped 2 bases from V and 4 bases from J, with 8 bases between. The CDR3 DNA reads as TGTGCCAGCAGTTTAAGGGGAGGAGAGACCCAGTACTTC. Translated: CASSLRGGETQYF.

This clone was found once. This sequence joins TRBV7-2 and TRBJ1-5; 7 bases fit TRBD1. Germline-derived CDR1 and CDR2 are SGHTA and FQGNSA. J gave up 7 bases and V 2 bases, and 8 bases lay outside the gene matches. The CDR3 contains 15 residues. As DNA, the CDR3 is TGTGCCAGCAGCTTAAATGTAGGGGGCGAACAGCCCCAGCATTTT. Its translation: CASSLNVGGEQPQHF. The full variable domain, completed using reference TRBV7-2 and TRBJ1-5, is GAGVSQSPSNKVTEKGKDVELRCDPISGHTALYWYRQSLGQGLEFLIYFQGNSAPDKSGLPSDRFSAERTGGSVSTLTIQRTQQEDSAVYLCASSLNVGGEQPQHFGDGTRLSIL.

V gene TRBV19 combines with J gene TRBJ2-1; D possibly corresponds to TRBD1 (6 bases). V shed 4 bases and J shed 6 bases, with 10 bases lying between them. Germline values: CDR1 LNHDA, CDR2 SQIVND (reference sequence). This CDR3 comprises 13 residues. CDR3 nucleotide sequence: TGTGCCAGTAGTAAAGGACAGCGCAATGAGCAGTTCTTC. Its protein is CASSKGQRNEQFF.

This chain links TRBV12-3 or TRBV12-4 with TRBJ1-5; D is uncertain. The CDR3 is made up of 12 amino acids. V gave up 5 bases and J gave up 7 bases, with 9 bases separating them. The CDR3 reads CASSRWSQPQHF. Here the CDR3 DNA reads TGTGCCAGCAGTCGGTGGTCCCAGCCCCAGCATTTT.

This chain links TRBV18 with TRBJ1-2, with TRBD1 matching 9 bases. V lost 2 bases to trimming and J lost 7 bases; unmatched junction nucleotides: 11. CDR3 length equals 16 residues. The V gene's germline CDR1 is KGHSH and CDR2 LQKENI. CDR3 amino acids: CASSPEAQGAVTGYTF. CDR3 coding DNA: TGTGCCAGCTCACCAGAAGCACAGGGGGCCGTTACTGGCTACACCTTC.

V gene TRBV9 combines with J gene TRBJ1-4, with TRBD1 matching over 7 bases. Germline V gene data show CDR1 as SGDLS and CDR2 as YYNGEE. The CDR3 is made up of 15 amino acids. The ends lost 4 bases at V and 5 bases at J; junction bases unmatched: 8. The CDR3, as DNA: TGTGCCAGCAGCCTGATGGAGGGGGCCAATGAAAAACTGTTTTTT. Translation: CASSLMEGANEKLFF.

The chain recombines TRBV4-3 with TRBJ1-1, with D possibly matching TRBD1 (5 bases). The CDR3 length is 16 residues. V was clipped by 0 bases and J by 0 bases, with 11 bases between them. CDR1 is LGHNA and CDR2 is YSLEER in the germline V gene. DNA of the CDR3: TGCGCCAGCAGCCAAGATATGGCAGGGTTGAACACTGAAGCTTTCTTT. Translating it yields CASSQDMAGLNTEAFF.

V gene TRBV27 combines with J gene TRBJ2-1, with D perhaps TRBD1 (6 bases). The CDR3 is 15 amino acids. The ends were cut back, 10 bases at V and 0 bases at J, with 16 bases in the middle. Looked up from germline, CDR1 is MNHEY and CDR2 is SMNVEV (reference sequence). The CDR3 sequence: CATTWTASSYNEQFF. In DNA, the CDR3 is TGTGCCACCACGTGGACAGCGAGCTCCTACAATGAGCAGTTCTTC.

The rearrangement links TRBV7-9 to TRBJ1-4; 7 bases line up with TRBD1. After removal of 4 bases from V and 0 bases from J, the junction contained 11 bases not matched to a gene. Germline V gene data show CDR1 as SEHNR and CDR2 as FQNEAQ (reference sequence). The CDR3 length is 18 residues. CDR3 coding DNA: TGTGCCAGCAGCTCCACCTGGGACAGCGCCGCAACTAATGAAAAACTGTTTTTT. Translated, it gives CASSSTWDSAATNEKLFF.

The rearrangement links TRBV9 to TRBJ2-7, with 11 bases matching TRBD2. V was clipped by 3 bases and J by 3 bases; unmatched bases: 5. The CDR3 spans 15 residues. Germline V CDR1 and CDR2: SGDLS, YYNGEE. CDR3 in DNA: TGTGCCAGCAGCGGAGGTAGCGGGAGGGGCTACGAGCAGTACTTC. Translating gives CASSGGSGRGYEQYF.

The chain couples TRBV7-3 to TRBJ2-2; 9 bases are a match to TRBD1. V lost 5 bases to trimming and J lost 5 bases; unmatched junction nucleotides: 6. Germline CDR1 is SGHTA and CDR2 is FQGTGA. This CDR3 region has 15 residues. This chain's CDR3 is CASSRDREGTGELFF. In DNA, the CDR3 is TGTGCCAGCAGCCGGGACAGGGAGGGGACCGGGGAGCTGTTTTTT.

The V call is TRBV6-5, the J call TRBJ1-2; 9 bases line up with TRBD1. CDR1 and CDR2 from the germline V gene are MNHEY and SVGAGI. The CDR3 contains 15 residues. With V trimmed by 0 bases and J by 9 bases, 8 bases remained unmatched. The CDR3 loop is CASSYSWTGALSYTF. The CDR3 bases are TGTGCCAGCAGTTACTCGTGGACAGGGGCTTTAAGCTACACCTTC.

The rearrangement joins TRBV2 to TRBJ2-2; TRBD2 might be the D (5 bases). Germline V gives CDR1 SNHLY, CDR2 FYNNEI. Trimming cost V 7 bases and J 4 bases, with 13 bases left between them. The CDR3 has 14 residues. The CDR3 bases are TGTGCCAGCATGGGCGGAGGAGTCACCGGGGAGCTGTTTTTT. Its translation is CASMGGGVTGELFF.

V usage is TRBV3-1 (or the pseudogene TRBV3-2) and J usage is TRBJ2-3; 7 bases are shared with TRBD1. The CDR3 has 17 amino acids. V lost 3 bases, J lost 0 bases, and 9 bases stayed unmatched. CDR1 is LGHDT, CDR2 YNNKEL, per germline (reference sequence). The CDR3, as DNA: TGTGCCAGCAGCCATGGGGCCGGACAGGAAAGCACAGATACGCAGTATTTT. Translating it yields CASSHGAGQESTDTQYF.

The chain recombines TRBV29-1 with TRBJ2-4; 12 bases fit TRBD2. This CDR3 has 19 amino acids. Germline V gene lookup returns CDR1 SQVTM and CDR2 ANQGSEA. After removal of 2 bases from V and 3 bases from J, the junction contained 14 bases not matched to a gene. The chain's CDR3 is CSVESRRLAGAFGKNIQYF. The CDR3 DNA reads as TGCAGCGTTGAAAGCCGCAGACTAGCGGGAGCGTTTGGCAAAAACATTCAGTACTTC.

The chain recombines TRBV6-5 with TRBJ1-5; D might be TRBD1 (6 bases). V was shortened by 5 bases and J by 0 bases, with 11 bases between the two germline ends. The CDR3 sequence is 15 residues long. CDR1 and CDR2 from the germline V gene are MNHEY and SVGAGI. In nucleotides, the CDR3 is TGTGCCAGCAGTCACGGACAGAATAGCAATCAGCCCCAGCATTTT. Amino acids: CASSHGQNSNQPQHF.